This TCR beta chain appears in the sequencing data of a study of shared clonotypes between healthy human individuals. Whole-study findings and limits: In several donors, about 5% of naive CD4 clonotypes appeared in common. Limitation of the genetic and exposure-history diversity represented came from the few donors.

Of note for this clone: Its antigen is not known.

The germline V gene encodes CDR1 MNHEY and CDR2 SVGAGI. The CDR3 totals 14 residues. The V gene end was trimmed by 7 bases and the J gene end by 5 bases; junction bases not matched to a gene: 6. Naive CD8 cells were CD45RO-negative, positively selected for CCR7, excluding terminally differentiated effector memory CD45RA+ cells. Libraries were prepared by immunoSEQ multiplex PCR; TCRdb keeps only in-frame clonotypes and omits some of them. The sample records hundreds of thousands of clones, approximately 96% being singletons. The sequencing input was naive CD8+ T cells sorted from blood. The TCR comes from a woman aged 25 to 39 in good health. The chain links TRBV6-5 to TRBJ2-2; 8 nucleotides agree with TRBD1. The CDR3, as DNA: TGTGCCAGCACTGGGACAGGCGGAACCGGGGAGCTGTTTTTT. This sequence encodes CASTGTGGTGELFF.